The 22 T cell receptor beta chains given below trace back to one sample, sequenced in a study of blood T cell repertoires in COVID-19. Some clones are missing from TCRdb's copy, which holds only in-frame ones; the method was immunoSEQ multiplex PCR. Of some 100,000 clones in the sample, 80% to 90% are singletons; the top ten hold 2% to 3%. Sequenced material: PBMCs or T cells enriched from blood (not recorded which). The receptors were gathered from a woman aged 50 to 65 who had recovered from COVID-19.

V gene TRBV5-8 combines with J gene TRBJ2-3; TRBD2 aligns across 12 bases. The CDR3 runs 14 residues. The trim removed 4 bases at V and 6 bases at J, leaving 3 bases unmatched. Germline assignment: CDR1 SGHTS and CDR2 YDEGEE. The CDR3 region has the DNA TGTGCCAGCAGCGCTAGCGGGGGGGCGGATACGCAGTATTTT. Translating gives CASSASGGADTQYF.

This CDR3 is CASSIDSISVINYGYTF. The CDR3 coding sequence is TGTGCCAGTAGTATCGACTCCATAAGTGTTATTAACTATGGCTACACCTTC. The V gene is TRBV19, the J gene TRBJ1-2; the D is unclear. CDR1 is LNHDA and CDR2 is SQIVND in the germline V gene (reference sequence). The CDR3 totals 17 residues. Between the trimmed V and J ends, which lost 3 bases and 1 base, there was a span of 18 bases.

This clone was picked up one time. CDR3 region: CASSFPGTGSNTGELFF. The DNA of the CDR3 is TGTGCCAGCAGTTTTCCCGGGACAGGGAGTAACACCGGGGAGCTGTTTTTT. This rearrangement joins TRBV28 to TRBJ2-2; 9 positions agree with TRBD1. Germline V lookup: CDR1 MDHEN, CDR2 SYDVKM. V gave up 3 bases and J gave up 2 bases; unmatched junction bases: 7. CDR3 length: 17 residues.

The chain joins TRBV7-6 to TRBJ2-1; 13 nucleotides match TRBD2. The germline V gene encodes CDR1 SGHVS and CDR2 FNYEAQ. Losses at the gene ends were 5 bases for V and 5 bases for J; bases not matched to a gene: 6. CDR3 length: 16 amino acids. This chain's CDR3 is CASSTLLAGGNNEQFF. The CDR3 nucleotides are TGTGCCAGCAGCACCTTACTAGCGGGGGGGAACAATGAGCAGTTCTTC.

The V and J genes are TRBV13 and TRBJ2-3; D possibly corresponds to TRBD1 (6 bases). The V gene's germline CDR1 is PRHDT and CDR2 FYEKMQ (reference sequence). The CDR3 is made up of 13 amino acids. V lost 0 bases to trimming and J lost 12 bases, with 13 bases between them. The chain's CDR3 is CASSLGLQGRQYF. CDR3 in DNA: TGTGCCAGCAGCTTAGGCCTACAGGGACGACAGTATTTT.

The chain joins TRBV19 to TRBJ2-5; D call uncertain. The germline V and J ends were trimmed by 1 base and 4 bases, with 4 bases remaining between them. Germline CDR1 reads LNHDA; CDR2 reads SQIVND (reference sequence). The CDR3 sequence is 12 residues long. Here the CDR3 reads CASSIGGETQYF. The CDR3 DNA sequence: TGTGCCAGTAGTATAGGCGGAGAGACCCAGTACTTC.

J is TRBJ1-3 and V is TRBV18, with 7 bases aligning to TRBD1. Germline V gives CDR1 KGHSH, CDR2 LQKENI. This CDR3 has 14 amino acids. Unmatched junction bases numbered 3, after V lost 3 bases and J lost 4 bases. DNA for the CDR3: TGTGCCAGCTCACCCGGGACAGTGGGAAACACCATATATTTT. This codes for CASSPGTVGNTIYF. Full variable domain (remainder filled in from reference TRBV18 and TRBJ1-3): NAGVMQNPRHLVRRRGQEARLRCSPMKGHSHVYWYRQLPEEGLKFMVYLQKENIIDESGMPKERFSAEFPKEGPSILRIQQVVRGDSAAYFCASSPGTVGNTIYFGEGSWLTVV.

This clone occurred a few times. The chain employs TRBV6-5 and TRBJ1-5; a weak D match, TRBD1 (5 bases). The germline V and J ends were trimmed by 6 bases and 9 bases, with 15 bases remaining between them. Germline lookup yields CDR1 MNHEY and CDR2 SVGAGI. The length of the CDR3 is 13 residues. The CDR3 region has the DNA TGTGCCAGCAGAGTGGGACTTGTATGGCCCCAGCATTTT. Protein product: CASRVGLVWPQHF.

The genes are TRBV2 and TRBJ1-5; a weak D match, TRBD1 (5 bases). Deletions cut 3 bases from V and 5 bases from J, with 8 bases between. CDR3 size: 13 residues. Germline CDR1 reads SNHLY; CDR2 reads FYNNEI. CDR3 in amino acids: CASSDLGDQPQHF. CDR3 coding DNA: TGTGCCAGCAGTGACTTAGGGGATCAGCCCCAGCATTTT. The full variable domain, in which reference TRBV2 and TRBJ1-5 provide the parts outside the CDR3, is EPEVTQTPSHQVTQMGQEVILRCVPISNHLYFYWYRQILGQKVEFLVSFYNNEISEKSEIFDDQFSVERPDGSNFTLKIRSTKLEDSAMYFCASSDLGDQPQHFGDGTRLSIL.

This clone came up once. The chain recombines TRBV20-1 with TRBJ1-2; TRBD1 matches 7 bases. Germline V gives CDR1 DFQATT, CDR2 SNEGSKA (reference sequence). The CDR3 is 11 residues long. Trimming removed 4 bases from V and 8 bases from J; junction bases left unmatched: 4. This CDR3 is CSAKDRVGYTF. In DNA form, the CDR3 reads TGCAGTGCTAAAGACAGGGTGGGCTACACCTTC.

This chain joins TRBV9 and TRBJ2-3; 11 bases agree with TRBD2. Germline assignment: CDR1 SGDLS and CDR2 YYNGEE. V lost 8 bases to trimming and J lost 5 bases; unmatched junction nucleotides: 16. CDR3 length: 17 amino acids. This chain's CDR3 is CASTFGLAGGGEDTQYF. CDR3 nucleotides: TGTGCCAGTACCTTTGGACTAGCGGGCGGAGGTGAAGATACGCAGTATTTT.

The gene calls are TRBV27 and TRBJ1-1; D is perhaps TRBD1 (6 bases). The CDR3 has 15 amino acids. Germline lookup yields CDR1 MNHEY and CDR2 SMNVEV (reference sequence). Trimming removed 7 bases from V and 5 bases from J, with 20 bases in between. In DNA form, the CDR3 reads TGTGCCAGCACCCAGCGGGGGGGGGCAGGTACTGAAGCTTTCTTT. It is translated as CASTQRGGAGTEAFF.

J is TRBJ1-6 and V is TRBV2; D not resolved. CDR3 length: 13 residues. In germline, CDR1 is SNHLY, CDR2 FYNNEI. V lost 7 bases and J lost 3, with 7 bases in between. CDR3 bases: TGTGCCAGCACGGAGGACTATAATTCACCCCTCCACTTT. Amino acids: CASTEDYNSPLHF.

The chain uses TRBV28 and TRBJ1-5, with D perhaps matching TRBD1 (5 bases). The CDR3 runs 15 residues. Trimming removed 5 bases at V and 3 bases at J, with 14 bases between. Germline CDR1 reads MDHEN; CDR2 reads SYDVKM. Here the CDR3 reads CASSPMGGLNQPQHF. The CDR3 DNA reads as TGTGCCAGCAGTCCGATGGGGGGTCTCAATCAGCCCCAGCATTTT.

This chain links TRBV28 with TRBJ1-2; TRBD1 agrees at 8 bases. This CDR3 region has 13 residues. Germline-derived CDR1 and CDR2 are MDHEN and SYDVKM. Trimming removed 7 bases from V and 4 bases from J; junction bases left unmatched: 5. The CDR3, as DNA: TGTGCCAGCACCGCAGGGGGCGGCTATGGCTACACCTTC. Translated: CASTAGGGYGYTF.

The CDR3 region has the DNA TGTGCCAGCAGCTCCTATAGCGGGGGAATCCACGAGCAGTACTTC. This encodes CASSSYSGGIHEQYF. The J gene is TRBJ2-7, the V gene TRBV5-6; 9 positions agree with TRBD2. Germline V gene data show CDR1 as SGHDT and CDR2 as YYEEEE. The CDR3 is 15 amino acids. V lost 3 bases to trimming and J lost 5 bases; unmatched junction nucleotides: 9.

The chain uses TRBV28 and TRBJ1-2; TRBD1 is a possible D gene (6 bases). The CDR3 loop spans 12 amino acids. Trimming removed 10 bases at V and 8 bases at J, with 17 bases between. Germline CDR1 MDHEN, CDR2 SYDVKM. The CDR3 here is CATSRPDRGYTF. The CDR3 DNA is TGTGCCACCTCGAGGCCTGACAGGGGCTACACCTTC.

The chain uses TRBV3-1 (or the pseudogene TRBV3-2) and TRBJ1-5, with D maybe TRBD1 (6 bases). V lost 4 bases and J lost 6, with 13 bases in between. The germline V gene has CDR1 LGHDT and CDR2 YNNKEL (reference sequence). The CDR3 sequence is 14 residues long. CDR3 nucleotides: TGTGCCAGCAGCCCCGAACAGGGACGTCAGCCCCAGCATTTT. This gives the protein CASSPEQGRQPQHF.

V gene TRBV4-2 combines with J gene TRBJ1-2; perhaps TRBD1 as D (5 bases). V lost 0 bases to trimming and J lost 4 bases, with 21 bases between them. This CDR3 is 18 amino acids long. Germline V lookup: CDR1 LGHNA, CDR2 YNFKEQ. CDR3 in DNA: TGTGCCAGCAGCCAAGATCTAAGGGGCGGTTTCTCCGGCTATGGCTACACCTTC. It encodes CASSQDLRGGFSGYGYTF.

In its sample, this clone was seen a few times. The chain has TRBV5-1 and TRBJ1-3; the D gene is possibly TRBD1 (5 bases). This CDR3 spans 15 amino acids. The V end lost 3 bases, the J end lost 4 bases, and 14 bases lay between the germline ends. The germline CDR1 and CDR2 sequences are SGHRS and YFSETQ. The CDR3 DNA reads as TGCGCCAGCAGCTGGGGGGTTATCGACGGAAACACCATATATTTT. Translating gives CASSWGVIDGNTIYF.

This chain connects TRBV7-2 to TRBJ2-1; tentative D call: TRBD1 (5 bases). V was clipped by 5 bases and J by 4 bases, with 12 bases between them. The CDR3 has 14 residues. Germline CDR1 SGHTA, CDR2 FQGNSA. The CDR3 region is CASSPTWTYNEQFF. CDR3 bases: TGTGCCAGCAGCCCTACTTGGACATACAATGAGCAGTTCTTC.

This clone occurred once. The chain uses TRBV5-8 and TRBJ1-5, with 9 bases identical to TRBD1. The CDR3 runs 14 residues. Trimming took 4 bases from V and 2 from J; bases not matched to a gene: 1. The germline V gene encodes CDR1 SGHTS and CDR2 YDEGEE. The CDR3 sequence: CASSGDRGNQPQHF. In nucleotides, the CDR3 is TGTGCCAGCAGCGGGGACAGGGGCAATCAGCCCCAGCATTTT.